Below, one T cell receptor (beta chain) is given with its context. The antigen is not known. Germline-derived CDR1 and CDR2 are SGHTA and FQGNSA. This CDR3 comprises 13 residues. Trimming cost V 5 bases and J 6 bases, with 14 bases left between them. The data are from a study of shared clonotypes between healthy human individuals. Findings and limits, study-wide: Generation probabilities were higher for clonotypes shared across all four sorted-subset donors than for unshared ones.

In replicate PCRs of sorted subsets, about 220 ng DNA, about 30,000 T cell genomes, was used. The method was immunoSEQ multiplex PCR; TCRdb's version includes in-frame clones alone and lacks a portion of them. The table has more than 2 million clones, about 95% seen once. HIV-negative, healthy adults without recent acute infections or vaccinations were the donors. Sequencing input: naive CD4+ T cells sorted from blood. Subset in this sample: CD45RA+ positively selected. This chain connects TRBV7-2 to TRBJ2-7; the D is unclear. This receptor was obtained from a man between 18 and 35 years old in good health. The CDR3 sequence is CASSRTELVEQYF. CDR3 DNA: TGTGCCAGCAGCCGGACCGAGCTCGTCGAGCAGTACTTC.